Listed here are 19 T cell receptor beta chains from one sample, sequenced in a study of shared clonotypes between healthy human individuals. Some clones are missing from TCRdb's copy, which holds only in-frame ones; the method was immunoSEQ multiplex PCR. The sample records some 200,000 clones, 50% to 75% being singletons. Material: memory CD4+ T cells sorted from blood. Subset defined: CD45RA-negative fraction. The receptors were gathered from a man aged 25 to 45 in good health.

This clone came up a few times. This specimen includes other DNA sequences encoding the same CDR3. This chain joins TRBV5-6 and TRBJ2-5; the match to TRBD1 covers 7 bases. Germline CDR1 reads SGHDT; CDR2 reads YYEEEE. The CDR3 totals 15 residues. V lost 0 bases and J lost 5; bases outside the gene matches: 7. CDR3 residues: CASSLVAGGRETQYF. In nucleotides, the CDR3 is TGTGCCAGCAGCTTGGTGGCAGGGGGAAGGGAGACCCAGTACTTC.

This chain joins TRBV2 and TRBJ2-2; D is unclear. CDR1 SNHLY and CDR2 FYNNEI come from the germline V gene. There are 12 residues in the CDR3. With 4 bases removed from V and 7 bases from J, the gap between germline ends came to 7 bases. CDR3 coding DNA: TGTGCCAGCAGTGGAGGCGTCGGGGAGCTGTTTTTT. Residues: CASSGGVGELFF.

The chain couples TRBV19 to TRBJ1-5; D is possibly TRBD1 (6 bases). V lost 7 bases, J lost 4 bases, and 17 bases lay in between. Germline loops: CDR1 LNHDA, CDR2 SQIVND (reference sequence). The CDR3 is 15 residues long. The CDR3 DNA reads TGTGCCAGTACTCCAATCGGGGGGCAGAATCAGCCCCAGCATTTT. Protein product: CASTPIGGQNQPQHF. Combining the CDR3 with reference TRBV19 and TRBJ1-5 gives the whole variable domain DGGITQSPKYLFRKEGQNVTLSCEQNLNHDAMYWYRQDPGQGLRLIYYSQIVNDFQKGDIAEGYSVSREKKESFPLTVTSAQKNPTAFYLCASTPIGGQNQPQHFGDGTRLSIL.

The gene calls are TRBV7-9 and TRBJ2-7; 9 bases are shared with TRBD1. The germline V gene has CDR1 SEHNR and CDR2 FQNEAQ (reference sequence). V dropped 3 bases and J dropped 6; count of bases not matched to a gene: 3. This CDR3 contains 13 residues. This CDR3 reads CASSFGTGSEQYF. As DNA, the CDR3 is TGTGCCAGCAGCTTCGGGACAGGGTCCGAGCAGTACTTC.

The chain employs TRBV28 and TRBJ1-2; 9 bases map to TRBD1. Trimming removed 4 bases from V and 7 bases from J; junction bases left unmatched: 10. CDR3 length: 15 residues. Germline V gene sequence: CDR1 MDHEN, CDR2 SYDVKM. The CDR3 DNA sequence: TGTGCCAGCAGTTCTCCGGGACAGGGTATAGGTGGCTACACCTTC. As protein: CASSSPGQGIGGYTF.

This clone was observed a single time. The chain links TRBV9 to TRBJ2-3; possible D gene TRBD1, 6 bases. The CDR3 spans 14 residues. V was trimmed by 2 bases and J by 5 bases, leaving 12 bases between them. Germline loops: CDR1 SGDLS, CDR2 YYNGEE. CDR3 bases: TGTGCCAGCAGCGTTGGGCAGGGGTTAGATACGCAGTATTTT. This translates into CASSVGQGLDTQYF.

This sequence joins TRBV7-3 and TRBJ2-2, with D uncertain. Looked up from germline, CDR1 is SGHTA and CDR2 is FQGTGA. The CDR3 is 13 amino acids. Trimming took 2 bases from V and 7 from J, leaving 8 bases between them. The CDR3 DNA reads TGTGCCAGCAGCTTAGTAGGAGTCGGGGAGCTGTTTTTT. It specifies CASSLVGVGELFF. Based on the CDR3 plus reference TRBV7-3 and TRBJ2-2, the full variable domain is GAGVSQTPSNKVTEKGKYVELRCDPISGHTALYWYRQSLGQGPEFLIYFQGTGAADDSGLPNDRFFAVRPEGSVSTLKIQRTERGDSAVYLCASSLVGVGELFFGEGSRLTVL.

The chain couples TRBV6-6 to TRBJ2-5; the D gene could be TRBD1 or TRBD2 (6 bases each). The CDR3 contains 16 residues. CDR1 MNHNY and CDR2 SVGAGI come from the germline V gene (reference sequence). The V gene lost 6 bases and the J gene lost 2 bases, with 19 bases spanning the gap. CDR3 bases: TGTGCCAGCAGCCAAAGGCAGGGGCGGGGACAAGAGACCCAGTACTTC. Protein sequence: CASSQRQGRGQETQYF.

CDR3 amino acids: CASSLRLNTEAFF. The CDR3, as DNA: TGTGCCAGCAGCTTAAGGCTAAACACTGAAGCTTTCTTT. This chain joins TRBV11-2 and TRBJ1-1; D not resolved. The CDR3 contains 13 residues. Germline loops: CDR1 SGHAT, CDR2 FQNNGV. V lost 2 bases, J lost 2 bases, and 6 bases lay in between.

The CDR3 region has the DNA TGTGCCACCTCCAGGGGGGCCGGTACGCAGTATTTT. Translated, it gives CATSRGAGTQYF. The chain joins TRBV15 to TRBJ2-3; D might be TRBD1 (7 bases). The ends were cut back, 8 bases at V and 8 bases at J, with 14 bases in the middle. The CDR3 runs 12 residues. Germline V gene lookup returns CDR1 LNHNV and CDR2 YYDKDF (reference sequence).

This sequence joins TRBV6-6 and TRBJ1-1; no clear D gene. The CDR3 is 14 residues long. Germline V gene sequence: CDR1 MNHNY, CDR2 SVGAGI (reference sequence). With 2 bases removed from V and 1 base from J, the gap between germline ends came to 8 bases. CDR3 in amino acids: CASSYPQANTEAFF. As DNA, the CDR3 is TGTGCCAGCAGTTACCCCCAGGCGAACACTGAAGCTTTCTTT.

V and J are TRBV2 and TRBJ2-5; no definite D call. This CDR3 region has 14 residues. Germline values: CDR1 SNHLY, CDR2 FYNNEI. V was clipped by 6 bases and J by 1 base, with 12 bases between them. This CDR3 is CASSITWGQETQYF. DNA of the CDR3: TGTGCCAGCAGCATCACTTGGGGCCAAGAGACCCAGTACTTC. Supplemented by reference TRBV2 and TRBJ2-5, the full variable domain reads EPEVTQTPSHQVTQMGQEVILRCVPISNHLYFYWYRQILGQKVEFLVSFYNNEISEKSEIFDDQFSVERPDGSNFTLKIRSTKLEDSAMYFCASSITWGQETQYFGPGTRLLVL.

The chain has TRBV6-1 and TRBJ1-2, with D maybe TRBD1 (5 bases). This CDR3 has 13 residues. Germline V gene data show CDR1 as MNHNS and CDR2 as SASEGT. The V gene lost 4 bases and the J gene lost 5 bases, with 11 bases spanning the gap. CDR3 amino acids: CASSGGVRYGYTF. The CDR3 coding sequence is TGTGCCAGCAGTGGGGGGGTGCGGTATGGCTACACCTTC.

This clone was observed at least ten times. The chain employs TRBV28 and TRBJ1-5; no reliable D call. Trimming cost V 6 bases and J 9 bases, with 15 bases left between them. CDR3 length equals 13 residues. Germline CDR1 reads MDHEN; CDR2 reads SYDVKM. CDR3 sequence (DNA): TGTGCCAGCAGCTCCCCGTCCCGTGGGCCCCAGCATTTT. The encoded protein is CASSSPSRGPQHF.

This chain links TRBV19 with TRBJ2-7; D gene uncertain. Trimming cost V 5 bases and J 3 bases, with 14 bases left between them. The CDR3 has 14 residues. Germline V gives CDR1 LNHDA, CDR2 SQIVND (reference sequence). The CDR3 bases are TGTGCCAGTAGTGCCAGACGGTTCAACTACGAGCAGTACTTC. Amino acid sequence: CASSARRFNYEQYF. Variable domain in full (rest from reference TRBV19 and TRBJ2-7): DGGITQSPKYLFRKEGQNVTLSCEQNLNHDAMYWYRQDPGQGLRLIYYSQIVNDFQKGDIAEGYSVSREKKESFPLTVTSAQKNPTAFYLCASSARRFNYEQYFGPGTRLTVT.

This chain uses TRBV5-1 with TRBJ1-1; D may be TRBD1 (5 bases). Germline CDR1 is SGHRS and CDR2 is YFSETQ. The CDR3 length is 14 residues. V lost 2 bases and J lost 1, with 9 bases in between. CDR3 sequence: CASSLATANTEAFF. In nucleotides, the CDR3 is TGCGCCAGCAGCTTAGCGACAGCGAACACTGAAGCTTTCTTT.

The gene calls are TRBV11-3 and TRBJ2-5; D uncertain. CDR3 length equals 13 residues. Per germline, CDR1 SGHNT and CDR2 YENEEA. Trimming removed 1 base from V and 5 bases from J, with 8 bases in between. The CDR3 spells CASSLAVRETQYF. In DNA form, the CDR3 reads TGTGCCAGCAGCTTAGCTGTCCGGGAGACCCAGTACTTC.

The J gene is TRBJ1-4, the V gene TRBV5-1; 7 nucleotides line up with TRBD1. After removal of 3 bases from V and 4 bases from J, the junction contained 12 bases not matched to a gene. The CDR3 is made up of 17 amino acids. The germline CDR1 and CDR2 sequences are SGHRS and YFSETQ. In nucleotides, the CDR3 is TGCGCCAGCAGCTCTACTGGGACAGAGCCCTTTAATGAAAAACTGTTTTTT. It codes for CASSSTGTEPFNEKLFF. Complete variable domain (other parts from reference TRBV5-1 and TRBJ1-4): KAGVTQTPRYLIKTRGQQVTLSCSPISGHRSVSWYQQTPGQGLQFLFEYFSETQRNKGNFPGRFSGRQFSNSRSEMNVSTLELGDSALYLCASSSTGTEPFNEKLFFGSGTQLSVL.

The chain couples TRBV5-4 to TRBJ1-2; TRBD1 matches 10 bases. The CDR3 has 15 amino acids. CDR1 SGHNT and CDR2 YYREEE come from the germline V gene (reference sequence). V dropped 4 bases and J dropped 2; count of bases not matched to a gene: 5. The chain's CDR3 is CASSNEGQGNYGYTF. The CDR3 DNA follows: TGTGCCAGCAGCAATGAGGGACAGGGGAACTATGGCTACACCTTC.